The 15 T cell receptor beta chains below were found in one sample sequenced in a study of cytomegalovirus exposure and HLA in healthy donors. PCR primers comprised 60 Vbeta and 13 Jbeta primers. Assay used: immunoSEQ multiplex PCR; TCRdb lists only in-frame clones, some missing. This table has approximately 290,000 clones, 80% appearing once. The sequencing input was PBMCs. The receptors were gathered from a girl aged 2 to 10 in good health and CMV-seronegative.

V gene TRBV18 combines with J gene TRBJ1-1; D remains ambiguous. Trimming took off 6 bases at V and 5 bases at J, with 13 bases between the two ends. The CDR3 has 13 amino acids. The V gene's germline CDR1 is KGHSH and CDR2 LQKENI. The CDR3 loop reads CASSDGRETEAFF. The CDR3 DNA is TGTGCCAGCTCCGACGGAAGGGAGACTGAAGCTTTCTTT.

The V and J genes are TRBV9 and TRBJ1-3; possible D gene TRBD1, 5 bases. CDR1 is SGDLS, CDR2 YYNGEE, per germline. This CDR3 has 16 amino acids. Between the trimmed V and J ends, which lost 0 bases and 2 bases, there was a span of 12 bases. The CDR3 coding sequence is TGTGCCAGCAGCGTAGAAAATACAGGCGCTGGAAACACCATATATTTT. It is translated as CASSVENTGAGNTIYF. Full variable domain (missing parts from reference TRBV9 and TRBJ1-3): DSGVTQTPKHLITATGQRVTLRCSPRSGDLSVYWYQQSLDQGLQFLIQYYNGEERAKGNILERFSAQQFPDLHSELNLSSLELGDSALYFCASSVENTGAGNTIYFGEGSWLTVV.

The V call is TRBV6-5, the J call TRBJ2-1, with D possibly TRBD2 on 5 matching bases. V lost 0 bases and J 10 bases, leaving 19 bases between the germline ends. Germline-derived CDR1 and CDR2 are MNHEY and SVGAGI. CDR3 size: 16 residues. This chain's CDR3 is CASSYSPATGSQEQFF. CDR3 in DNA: TGTGCCAGCAGTTACTCCCCGGCTACGGGATCTCAGGAGCAGTTCTTC.

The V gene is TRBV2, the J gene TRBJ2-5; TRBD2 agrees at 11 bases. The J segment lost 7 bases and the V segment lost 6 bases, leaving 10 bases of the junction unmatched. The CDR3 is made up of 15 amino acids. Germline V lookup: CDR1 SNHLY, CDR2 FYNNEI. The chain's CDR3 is CASSVTSGSEVTQYF. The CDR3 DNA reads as TGTGCCAGCAGCGTAACTAGCGGGAGCGAGGTGACCCAGTACTTC.

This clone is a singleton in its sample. The CDR3 loop reads CASSPAGKLYEQYF. The CDR3 coding sequence is TGTGCCAGCTCCCCCGCCGGGAAGCTATACGAGCAGTACTTC. The chain links TRBV5-4 to TRBJ2-7, with TRBD2 as a possible D gene (5 bases). Germline V gives CDR1 SGHNT, CDR2 YYREEE (reference sequence). The CDR3 runs 14 residues. Trimming shortened V by 7 bases and J by 4 bases, and 18 bases separated the two germline ends.

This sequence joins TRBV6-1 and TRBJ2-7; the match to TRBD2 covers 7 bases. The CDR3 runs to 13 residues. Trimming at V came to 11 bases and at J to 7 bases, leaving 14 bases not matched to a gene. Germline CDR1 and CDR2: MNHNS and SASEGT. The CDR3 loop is CAATRDYQREQYF. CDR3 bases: TGTGCCGCGACTCGGGACTACCAACGGGAGCAGTACTTC.

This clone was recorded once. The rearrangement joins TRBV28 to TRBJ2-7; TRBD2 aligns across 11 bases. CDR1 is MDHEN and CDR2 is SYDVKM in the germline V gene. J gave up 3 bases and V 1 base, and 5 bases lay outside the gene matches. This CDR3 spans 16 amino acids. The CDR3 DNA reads TGTGCCAGCAGTTTATCCACTAGCGGGGGATACTACGAGCAGTACTTC. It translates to CASSLSTSGGYYEQYF.

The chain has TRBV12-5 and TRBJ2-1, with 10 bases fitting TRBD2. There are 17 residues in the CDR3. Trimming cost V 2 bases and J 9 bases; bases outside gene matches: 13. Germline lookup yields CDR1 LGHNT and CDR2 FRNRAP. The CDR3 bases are TGTGCTAGTGGTTTGCCCTCGGCTAGCGGGAGTTCCACTGAGCAGTTCTTC. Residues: CASGLPSASGSSTEQFF.

For the CDR3, the DNA is TGTGCCAGCAGGGCGACAGGAGGCACCGGGGAGCTGTTTTTT. Its translation is CASRATGGTGELFF. V is TRBV7-9 and J is TRBJ2-2, with a weak D call TRBD1 (6 bases). Trimming removed 6 bases from V and 4 bases from J, with 12 bases in between. The CDR3 loop spans 14 amino acids. Germline V gene sequence: CDR1 SEHNR, CDR2 FQNEAQ (reference sequence).

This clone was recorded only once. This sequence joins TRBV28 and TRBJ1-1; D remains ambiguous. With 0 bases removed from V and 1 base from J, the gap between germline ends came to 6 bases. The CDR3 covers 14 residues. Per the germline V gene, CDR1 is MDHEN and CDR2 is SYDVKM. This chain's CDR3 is CASSLWNGNTEAFF. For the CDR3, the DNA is TGTGCCAGCAGTTTATGGAACGGGAACACTGAAGCTTTCTTT.

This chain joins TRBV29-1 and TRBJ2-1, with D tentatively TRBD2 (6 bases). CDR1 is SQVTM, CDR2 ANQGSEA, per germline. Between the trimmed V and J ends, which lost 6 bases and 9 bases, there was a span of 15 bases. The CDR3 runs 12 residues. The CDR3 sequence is CSVSTSLLEQFF. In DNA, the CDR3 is TGCAGCGTCTCTACTAGCCTCCTTGAGCAGTTCTTC.

The CDR3 DNA is TGTGCCAGCAGCCCCTACCGAGCAGGGGCGAACACTGAAGCTTTCTTT. It codes for CASSPYRAGANTEAFF. This chain links TRBV9 with TRBJ1-1, with D possibly being TRBD1 (6 bases). Germline assignment: CDR1 SGDLS and CDR2 YYNGEE. The germline V and J ends were trimmed by 4 bases and 1 base, with 17 bases remaining between them. This CDR3 region has 16 residues.

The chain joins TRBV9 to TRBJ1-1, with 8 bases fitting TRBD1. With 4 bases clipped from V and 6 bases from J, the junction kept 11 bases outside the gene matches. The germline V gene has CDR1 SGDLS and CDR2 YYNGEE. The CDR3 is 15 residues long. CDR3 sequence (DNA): TGTGCCAGCAGCCCCCAGGGACAGGCAGGGGCTGAAGCTTTCTTT. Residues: CASSPQGQAGAEAFF.

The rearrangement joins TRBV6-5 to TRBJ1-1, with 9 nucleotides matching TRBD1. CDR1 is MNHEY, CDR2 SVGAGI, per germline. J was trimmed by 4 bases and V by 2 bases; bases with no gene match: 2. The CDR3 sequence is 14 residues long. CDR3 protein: CASSYDRGGTEAFF. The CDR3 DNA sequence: TGTGCCAGCAGTTACGACAGGGGGGGCACTGAAGCTTTCTTT.

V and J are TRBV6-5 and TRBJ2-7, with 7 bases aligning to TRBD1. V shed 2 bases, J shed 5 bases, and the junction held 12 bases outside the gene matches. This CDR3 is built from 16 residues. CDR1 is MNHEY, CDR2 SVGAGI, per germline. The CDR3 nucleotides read TGTGCCAGCAGTTACCCAAATCGACAGGGAAAGGACGAGCAGTACTTC. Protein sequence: CASSYPNRQGKDEQYF.